Here is one T cell receptor (beta chain) with its context. Its antigen is still unknown. No quality values exist for individual bases; no much larger clone is one base distant. The source of the sample is a study of T cell responses to AZD1222 COVID-19 vaccine (dated by TCRdb to the early 2020s). About the study as a whole: TCR sequencing was performed for roughly 250 trial participants, of whom some 200 were given two doses of AZD1222 and around 26 were given two doses of MenACWY control vaccine. Trial participants were enrolled by age into 18-55, 56-69 and 70-plus year subgroups, with roughly 150, 30 and 60 TCR-sequenced participants respectively.

Spanning cysteine to phenylalanine, the CDR3 consists of 16 amino acids. The only DNA kept is the CDR3, 48 bases in frame from the first base. CDR1 and CDR2, per the germline V gene, are MDHEN and SYDVKM. V is shortened by 5 bases, J by 0 bases, and the region joining them spans 14 bases. Interpreted using the paper, the time point label stands for: about 28 days (+/-7) after the second vaccine dose. Because spike-specific TCR depth and breadth did not differ between the two schedules, AZD1222 recipients who got a second dose at roughly 4 weeks were pooled with those who got a second dose at roughly 12 weeks. Samples from vaccinated people were obtained from the UK trials COV001 and COV002, which included a single-blind randomized controlled phase 2/3 trial of AZD1222 (ChAdOx1 nCoV-19) in healthy adults. For TCRbeta chain sequencing, PBMC samples were collected from trial participants at day 0 and at day 28 after the second dose.

The paper's findings and limits, for the study overall: Vaccine-associated CD4 TCRs spanned the whole spike protein, with dominant responses in regions 160-218 and 743-854. After two AZD1222 doses, spike-specific TCR breadth and depth were significantly higher than at day 0 and than in MenACWY recipients. Only five to seven AZD1222 recipients were SARS-CoV-2 seropositive at baseline, limiting conclusions about previously exposed vaccinees. Reportedly, almost half of the unique spike-specific TCRs recognized epitopes lying outside the regions that are mutated in the B.1.351 and B.1.1.7 variants. Participants were mostly white British and included more females than males, and it was suggested by the authors that clonal diversity may have been underestimated. No day 14 peak-response samples were available, so repertoires were characterized only after the peak T cell response. The 56-69-year group was small, and its depth increase did not reach significance, likely because of low power.

The CDR3 regions of human TCRbeta chains were analyzed by immunosequencing. Processing in the source paper ran as follows. Repertoire TCRs were matched against a reference library of SARS-CoV-2-specific TCRs generated with the MIRA antigen-specificity platform. Breadth was defined as the fraction of unique TCRs that were SARS-CoV-2-associated. Depth was defined as the fraction of total T cells that were SARS-CoV-2-associated. Each spike-specific TCR was assigned to its reactive spike region and to a CD4 or CD8 class using the MIRA data. Log10-transformed breadth and depth values were compared by one-way ANOVA with Sidak's multiple comparisons tests. Imported from immuneACCESS, the table was reduced by TCRdb to in-frame sequences with V and J called. These copies leave out some clones; in studies compared against another copy, an unresolved V gene accounts for under half, and the cause of the remainder is not known. The V and J calls and clone size come from that table; D and trimming were worked out from the DNA. Present in this sample are about 180,000 clones, 88% of which were seen just once. The ten largest clones represent roughly 27% of the sample.

The chain employs TRBV28 and TRBJ2-1; too little of a D gene remains to name it. The receptor was derived from an adult who received the AZD1222 COVID-19 vaccine. Sequencing was performed on peripheral blood, taken 28 days after the second AZD1222 dose. The DNA is as follows: TGTGCCAGCAGTGGGGTTCAGGTTAGCTCCTACAATGAGCAGTTCTTC. Translation gives CASSGVQVSSYNEQFF.